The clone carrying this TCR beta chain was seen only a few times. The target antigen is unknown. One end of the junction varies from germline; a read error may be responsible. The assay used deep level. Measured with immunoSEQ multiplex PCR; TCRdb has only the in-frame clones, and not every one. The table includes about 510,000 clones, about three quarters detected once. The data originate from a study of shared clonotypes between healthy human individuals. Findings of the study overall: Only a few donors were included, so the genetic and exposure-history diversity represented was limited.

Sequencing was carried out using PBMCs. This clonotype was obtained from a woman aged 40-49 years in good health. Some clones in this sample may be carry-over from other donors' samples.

In DNA, the CDR3 is TGTGCCAGCAGCCCGTCTGCGGGACAGGGGCCACTTTTT. It specifies CASSPSAGQGPLF. This chain uses TRBV28 with TRBJ1-4; 10 bases align to TRBD1. The CDR3 consists of 13 residues. Germline V gives CDR1 MDHEN, CDR2 SYDVKM.